What follows are 19 T cell receptor beta chains derived from one specimen sequenced in a study of T cell changes during pregnancy in multiple sclerosis. Data came from immunoSEQ multiplex PCR; TCRdb stores just in-frame clones and leaves some out. The sample contains more than 65,000 clones, over 85% of which appear only once. Sequencing used peripheral blood, obtained in the first trimester of pregnancy. The receptors were gathered from a female donor with multiple sclerosis, enrolled in a pregnancy study.

The chain carries TRBV11-3 and TRBJ2-3; the match to TRBD1 covers 8 bases. The CDR3 covers 14 residues. Germline loops: CDR1 SGHNT, CDR2 YENEEA. V shed 3 bases and J 1 base; nucleotides not matched to a gene: 0. The chain's CDR3 is CASSLGQGTDTQYF. CDR3 nucleotides: TGTGCCAGCAGCTTGGGACAGGGCACAGATACGCAGTATTTT. Full variable domain (missing parts from reference TRBV11-3 and TRBJ2-3): EAGVVQSPRYKIIEKKQPVAFWCNPISGHNTLYWYLQNLGQGPELLIRYENEEAVDDSQLPKDRFSAERLKGVDSTLKIQPAELGDSAVYLCASSLGQGTDTQYFGPGTRLTVL.

This chain connects TRBV28 to TRBJ1-5; the D gene is possibly TRBD1 (6 bases). The CDR3 is made up of 14 amino acids. The V gene's germline CDR1 is MDHEN and CDR2 SYDVKM. Trimming took 1 base from V and 6 from J, leaving 10 bases between them. CDR3 nucleotides: TGTGCCAGCAGTTTATCCGGCAGGGGTCAGCCCCAGCATTTT. Amino acids: CASSLSGRGQPQHF.

This CDR3 reads CAISAGQGRGNQPQHF. The CDR3 bases are TGTGCCATCAGTGCGGGACAGGGTCGGGGCAATCAGCCCCAGCATTTT. V gene TRBV10-3 combines with J gene TRBJ1-5, with TRBD1 identical over 9 bases. V shed 4 bases, J shed 2 bases, and the junction held 6 bases outside the gene matches. This CDR3 region has 16 residues. Germline V gene lookup returns CDR1 ENHRY and CDR2 SYGVKD.

The V and J genes are TRBV7-9 and TRBJ1-1; D perhaps matches TRBD1 (5 bases). The CDR3 is 15 amino acids. Germline-derived CDR1 and CDR2 are SEHNR and FQNEAQ (reference sequence). With 0 bases removed from V and 1 base from J, the gap between germline ends came to 9 bases. The chain's CDR3 is CASSLAGEGNTEAFF. CDR3 DNA: TGTGCCAGCAGCTTAGCGGGGGAGGGGAACACTGAAGCTTTCTTT. Together with reference TRBV7-9 and TRBJ1-1, the CDR3 gives the full variable domain: DTGVSQNPRHKITKRGQNVTFRCDPISEHNRLYWYRQTLGQGPEFLTYFQNEAQLEKSRLLSDRFSAERPKGSFSTLEIQRTEQGDSAMYLCASSLAGEGNTEAFFGQGTRLTVV.

This chain uses TRBV18 with TRBJ1-5; TRBD1 is a possible D gene (6 bases). Germline assignment: CDR1 KGHSH and CDR2 LQKENI. This CDR3 region has 15 residues. Trimming shortened V by 1 base and J by 7 bases, and 14 bases separated the two germline ends. Here the CDR3 reads CASSPRRGAGQPQHF. CDR3 nucleotide sequence: TGTGCCAGCTCACCACGACGGGGGGCCGGACAGCCCCAGCATTTT.

The CDR3 sequence: CASSLRLADSYEQYF. The CDR3 DNA reads TGTGCCAGCAGCTTGCGACTAGCGGACTCCTACGAGCAGTACTTC. The chain links TRBV5-4 to TRBJ2-7; 9 nucleotides agree with TRBD2. The CDR3 has 15 residues. V was pared by 1 base and J by 0 bases, with 2 bases of the junction left unmatched. Germline V lookup: CDR1 SGHNT, CDR2 YYREEE (reference sequence). Full variable domain (missing parts from reference TRBV5-4 and TRBJ2-7): ETGVTQSPTHLIKTRGQQVTLRCSSQSGHNTVSWYQQALGQGPQFIFQYYREEENGRGNFPPRFSGLQFPNYSSELNVNALELDDSALYLCASSLRLADSYEQYFGPGTRLTVT.

The chain couples TRBV5-5 to TRBJ2-7; D uncertain. V lost 6 bases, J lost 2 bases, and 9 bases lay in between. The CDR3 spans 12 residues. Germline V gives CDR1 SGHKS, CDR2 YYEKEE (reference sequence). The CDR3 spells CASIGLAYEQYF. The DNA of the CDR3 is TGTGCCAGCATTGGCCTAGCCTACGAGCAGTACTTC. Using reference TRBV5-5 and TRBJ2-7 for the parts outside the CDR3, the full variable domain is DAGVTQSPTHLIKTRGQQVTLRCSPISGHKSVSWYQQVLGQGPQFIFQYYEKEERGRGNFPDRFSARQFPNYSSELNVNALLLGDSALYLCASIGLAYEQYFGPGTRLTVT.

The chain recombines TRBV7-9 with TRBJ2-1; 12 bases fit TRBD2. The V gene end was trimmed by 5 bases and the J gene end by 6 bases; junction bases not matched to a gene: 11. This CDR3 region has 17 residues. Germline assignment: CDR1 SEHNR and CDR2 FQNEAQ (reference sequence). The CDR3: CASSPKGLAGKTNEQFF. The CDR3 nucleotides are TGTGCCAGCAGCCCGAAAGGACTAGCGGGGAAAACCAATGAGCAGTTCTTC.

The V and J genes are TRBV7-3 and TRBJ2-4, with a possible D match to TRBD1 (8 bases). The CDR3 is made up of 18 amino acids. Trimming left V 5 bases short and J 8 bases short, with 28 bases between. CDR1 is SGHTA and CDR2 is FQGTGA in the germline V gene. The CDR3 spells CASSPRGGGTGPGDIQYF. For the CDR3, the DNA is TGTGCCAGCAGCCCTAGGGGGGGAGGGACAGGCCCTGGGGACATTCAGTACTTC.

This clone was observed once. The chain recombines TRBV7-9 with TRBJ2-2; the match to TRBD2 covers 16 bases. The CDR3 is 19 residues long. With V trimmed by 5 bases and J by 2 bases, 8 bases remained unmatched. Germline V gives CDR1 SEHNR, CDR2 FQNEAQ (reference sequence). CDR3 coding DNA: TGTGCCAGCAGCCGGAGGGGGACTAGCGGGGGGGCCAACACCGGGGAGCTGTTTTTT. It yields the protein CASSRRGTSGGANTGELFF.

The chain employs TRBV7-6 and TRBJ2-7; no clear D. Trimming took off 2 bases at V and 2 bases at J, with 16 bases between the two ends. This CDR3 region has 16 residues. The germline CDR1 and CDR2 sequences are SGHVS and FNYEAQ. The CDR3 coding sequence is TGTGCCAGCAGCTTATCGTTCGGAGCGAGACCCTACGAGCAGTACTTC. This sequence encodes CASSLSFGARPYEQYF.

The rearrangement links TRBV11-3 to TRBJ2-1, with D perhaps matching TRBD2 (6 bases). The V end lost 8 bases, the J end lost 10 bases, and 12 bases lay between the germline ends. This CDR3 region has 11 residues. Looked up from germline, CDR1 is SGHNT and CDR2 is YENEEA. The CDR3 loop reads CASGSGEEQFF. In DNA form, the CDR3 reads TGTGCCAGCGGCTCGGGGGAGGAGCAGTTCTTC.

This chain uses TRBV19 with TRBJ1-2, with TRBD1 matching over 12 bases. The length of the CDR3 is 16 residues. V gave up 2 bases and J gave up 6 bases; unmatched junction bases: 7. Germline lookup yields CDR1 LNHDA and CDR2 SQIVND (reference sequence). The CDR3 DNA follows: TGTGCCAGTAGTATACCCGGGACAGGGGGCGGCGATGGCTACACCTTC. Residues: CASSIPGTGGGDGYTF.

The chain uses TRBV4-3 and TRBJ2-7; tentative D call: TRBD1 (5 bases). V dropped 4 bases and J dropped 3 bases, with 13 bases sitting between them. Per the germline V gene, CDR1 is LGHNA and CDR2 is YSLEER. The CDR3 has 14 amino acids. CDR3 nucleotides: TGCGCCAGCAGCCCGACAGCGTTCAACTACGAGCAGTACTTC. Protein sequence: CASSPTAFNYEQYF.

The chain employs TRBV6-5 and TRBJ2-7; 7 nucleotides agree with TRBD1. Germline V gene sequence: CDR1 MNHEY, CDR2 SVGAGI. Losses at the gene ends were 4 bases for V and 0 bases for J; bases not matched to a gene: 3. The CDR3 spans 14 residues. The CDR3 DNA is TGTGCCAGCAGTTTTGGACAGGACTCCTACGAGCAGTACTTC. Translated, it gives CASSFGQDSYEQYF.

This chain connects TRBV5-5 to TRBJ1-2; 7 bases line up with TRBD1. CDR3 size: 15 residues. Losses at the gene ends were 2 bases for V and 4 bases for J; bases not matched to a gene: 8. Germline CDR1 SGHKS, CDR2 YYEKEE (reference sequence). The CDR3 protein is CASSFRDRTFYGYTF. The CDR3 nucleotides read TGTGCCAGCAGCTTCCGGGACAGAACCTTCTATGGCTACACCTTC. Full variable domain (rest looked up from reference TRBV5-5 and TRBJ1-2): DAGVTQSPTHLIKTRGQQVTLRCSPISGHKSVSWYQQVLGQGPQFIFQYYEKEERGRGNFPDRFSARQFPNYSSELNVNALLLGDSALYLCASSFRDRTFYGYTFGSGTRLTVV.

J is TRBJ1-1 and V is TRBV30, with 7 bases fitting TRBD1. Germline V gene sequence: CDR1 GTSNPN, CDR2 SVGIG (reference sequence). Germline trimming cut 5 bases from V and 7 bases from J; bases unmatched to any gene: 7. This CDR3 contains 12 residues. CDR3 nucleotides: TGTGCCTGGCGGAGGGGGCATGGTGAAGCTTTCTTT. Encoded protein: CAWRRGHGEAFF.

This chain joins TRBV6-6 and TRBJ2-2; D remains ambiguous. The CDR3 runs 13 residues. Germline CDR1 reads MNHNY; CDR2 reads SVGAGI (reference sequence). V was clipped by 9 bases and J by 8 bases, with 16 bases between them. In DNA form, the CDR3 reads TGTGCCAGTTCGAGGTCACGGGTAGGGGAGCTGTTTTTT. It is translated as CASSRSRVGELFF.

The chain joins TRBV19 to TRBJ1-5; 7 bases match TRBD1. Germline CDR1 is LNHDA and CDR2 is SQIVND (reference sequence). The CDR3 sequence is 16 residues long. After removal of 3 bases from V and 9 bases from J, the junction contained 14 bases not matched to a gene. The CDR3 sequence: CASSIPDRAQKGPQHF. CDR3 nucleotides: TGTGCCAGTAGTATCCCCGACAGGGCTCAAAAGGGGCCCCAGCATTTT.